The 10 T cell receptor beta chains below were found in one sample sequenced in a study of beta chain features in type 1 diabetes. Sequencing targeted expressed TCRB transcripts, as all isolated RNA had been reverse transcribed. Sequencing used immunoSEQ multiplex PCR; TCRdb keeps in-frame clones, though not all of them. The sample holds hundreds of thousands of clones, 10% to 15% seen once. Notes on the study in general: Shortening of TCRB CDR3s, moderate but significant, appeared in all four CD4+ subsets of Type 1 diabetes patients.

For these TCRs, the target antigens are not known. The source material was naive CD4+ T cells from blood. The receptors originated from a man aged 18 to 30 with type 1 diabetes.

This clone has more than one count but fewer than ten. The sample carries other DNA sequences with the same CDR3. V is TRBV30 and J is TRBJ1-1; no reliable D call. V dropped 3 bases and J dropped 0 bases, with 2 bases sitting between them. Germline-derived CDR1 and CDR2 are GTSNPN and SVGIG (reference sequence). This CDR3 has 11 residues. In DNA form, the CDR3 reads TGTGCCTGGAGCCTGAACACTGAAGCTTTCTTT. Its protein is CAWSLNTEAFF.

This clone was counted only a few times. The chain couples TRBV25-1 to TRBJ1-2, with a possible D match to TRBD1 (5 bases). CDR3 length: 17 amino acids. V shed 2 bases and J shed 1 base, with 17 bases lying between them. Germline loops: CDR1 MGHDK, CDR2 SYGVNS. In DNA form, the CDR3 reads TGTGCCAGCAGTGAAACCCGCCGCGGGGGGTTTAACTATGGCTACACCTTC. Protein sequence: CASSETRRGGFNYGYTF.

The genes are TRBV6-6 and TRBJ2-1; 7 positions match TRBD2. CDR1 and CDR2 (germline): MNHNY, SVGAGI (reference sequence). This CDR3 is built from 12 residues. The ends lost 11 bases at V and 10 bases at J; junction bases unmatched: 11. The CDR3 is CALSRSGGEQFF. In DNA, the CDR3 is TGTGCCCTTAGCCGTTCGGGAGGAGAGCAGTTCTTC.

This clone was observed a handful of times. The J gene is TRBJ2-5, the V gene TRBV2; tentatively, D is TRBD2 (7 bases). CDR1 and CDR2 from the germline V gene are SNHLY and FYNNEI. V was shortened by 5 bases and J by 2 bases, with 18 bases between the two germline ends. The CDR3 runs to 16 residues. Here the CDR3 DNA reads TGTGCCAGCAGTACATCGCGGGGGACAACTCAAGAGACCCAGTACTTC. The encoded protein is CASSTSRGTTQETQYF. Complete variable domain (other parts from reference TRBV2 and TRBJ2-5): EPEVTQTPSHQVTQMGQEVILRCVPISNHLYFYWYRQILGQKVEFLVSFYNNEISEKSEIFDDQFSVERPDGSNFTLKIRSTKLEDSAMYFCASSTSRGTTQETQYFGPGTRLLVL.

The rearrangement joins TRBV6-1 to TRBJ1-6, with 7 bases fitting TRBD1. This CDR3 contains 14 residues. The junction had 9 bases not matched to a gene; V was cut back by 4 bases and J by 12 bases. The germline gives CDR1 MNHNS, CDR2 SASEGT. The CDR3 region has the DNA TGTGCCAGCAGTGGACAGGGCGTAATTGAACCCCTCCACTTT. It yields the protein CASSGQGVIEPLHF.

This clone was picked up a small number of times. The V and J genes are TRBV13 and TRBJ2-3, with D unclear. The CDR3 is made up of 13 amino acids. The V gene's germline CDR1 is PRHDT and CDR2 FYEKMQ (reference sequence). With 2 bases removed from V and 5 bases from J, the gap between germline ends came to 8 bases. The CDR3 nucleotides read TGTGCCAGCAGCTTACCGGGCGGAGATACGCAGTATTTT. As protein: CASSLPGGDTQYF.

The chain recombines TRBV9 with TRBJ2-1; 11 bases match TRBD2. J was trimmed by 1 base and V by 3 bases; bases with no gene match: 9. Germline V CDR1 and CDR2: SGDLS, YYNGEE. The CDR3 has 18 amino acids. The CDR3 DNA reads TGTGCCAGCAGCGAGACTAGCGGGGCGTTTTCATCCTACAATGAGCAGTTCTTC. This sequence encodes CASSETSGAFSSYNEQFF.

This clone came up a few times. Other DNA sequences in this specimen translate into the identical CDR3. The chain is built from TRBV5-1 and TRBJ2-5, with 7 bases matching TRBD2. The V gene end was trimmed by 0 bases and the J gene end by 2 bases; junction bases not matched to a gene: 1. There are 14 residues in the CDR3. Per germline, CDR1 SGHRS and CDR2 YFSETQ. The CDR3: CASSLGGGQETQYF. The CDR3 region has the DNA TGCGCCAGCAGCTTGGGCGGGGGTCAAGAGACCCAGTACTTC.

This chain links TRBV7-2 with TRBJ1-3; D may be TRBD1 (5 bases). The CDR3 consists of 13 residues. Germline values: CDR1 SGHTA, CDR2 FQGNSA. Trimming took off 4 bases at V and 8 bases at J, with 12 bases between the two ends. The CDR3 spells CASSSTVGDTIYF. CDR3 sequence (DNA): TGTGCCAGCAGCTCGACAGTAGGGGACACCATATATTTT.

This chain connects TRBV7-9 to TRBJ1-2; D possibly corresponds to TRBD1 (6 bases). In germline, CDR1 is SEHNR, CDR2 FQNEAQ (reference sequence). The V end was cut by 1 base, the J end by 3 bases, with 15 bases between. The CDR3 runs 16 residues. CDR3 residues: CASSLDGQNRDYGYTF. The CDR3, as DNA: TGTGCCAGCAGCTTAGATGGACAGAATAGAGACTATGGCTACACCTTC.